This record concerns one TCR beta chain sequence. An input of about 0.45 to 1 ug of RNA was subjected to reverse transcription using random hexamers. TCRdb recomputed calls from the immunoSEQ multiplex PCR reads with MiXCR, one row per CDR3 protein. The sample gives about 76,000 distinct CDR3 sequences, 91% of which show up once; about 0.52% is in the top ten. The V and J ends lost 3 bases and 2 bases respectively, with 11 bases between them. The CDR3 runs 15 residues. Per the germline V gene, CDR1 is LNHDA and CDR2 is SQIVND (reference sequence). TEMRA cells were FACS-enriched, and CD8+ and CD4+ T cells were isolated negatively. This entry is derived from a study of CD8 T cells in Susac syndrome.

Input material: CD8+ T cells from PBMCs. This sequence was found in a human donor with multiple sclerosis. This chain connects TRBV19 to TRBJ2-1, with no clear D. The CDR3 bases are TGTGCCAGTAGTATCTCCTTATCCACCTACAATGAGCAGTTCTTC. It yields the protein CASSISLSTYNEQFF.